Following are 27 T cell receptor beta chains from one sample sequenced in a study of shared clonotypes between healthy human individuals. Terminally differentiated effector memory CD45RA+ cells were excluded by CCR7 positive selection of CD45RO-negative cells. Here immunoSEQ multiplex PCR was the method, and the copy in TCRdb shows in-frame clones only, minus some. The sample holds approximately 650,000 clones, roughly 95% seen once. The specimen was naive CD8+ T cells sorted from blood. The origin of the receptors is a woman younger than 45 in good health.

The chain uses TRBV10-3 and TRBJ1-1; D is possibly TRBD1 (6 bases). Germline V lookup: CDR1 ENHRY, CDR2 SYGVKD. Trimming left V 6 bases short and J 0 bases short, with 17 bases between. The CDR3 is made up of 16 amino acids. In DNA form, the CDR3 reads TGTGCCATCAGAATATCCCCGGACAGCCTGAACACTGAAGCTTTCTTT. It is translated as CAIRISPDSLNTEAFF.

The chain uses TRBV27 and TRBJ2-7, with D perhaps given as TRBD1 or TRBD2 (7 bases each). The germline V and J ends were trimmed by 5 bases and 3 bases, with 20 bases remaining between them. This CDR3 spans 16 amino acids. CDR1 and CDR2 from the germline V gene are MNHEY and SMNVEV (reference sequence). For the CDR3, the DNA is TGTGCCAGCAGTCCCACCTCCAGGGGGGGAATCTACGAGCAGTACTTC. It codes for CASSPTSRGGIYEQYF.

The chain employs TRBV28 and TRBJ1-1; 7 nucleotides agree with TRBD1. This CDR3 spans 15 amino acids. Germline V gene sequence: CDR1 MDHEN, CDR2 SYDVKM. The trim removed 4 bases at V and 0 bases at J, leaving 5 bases unmatched. This CDR3 is CASSSGTEMNTEAFF. Written as DNA, the CDR3 is TGTGCCAGCAGTTCCGGGACAGAGATGAACACTGAAGCTTTCTTT.

The rearrangement links TRBV7-9 to TRBJ2-1; D possibly corresponds to TRBD1 (6 bases). V lost 3 bases to trimming and J lost 5 bases, with 11 bases between them. The germline gives CDR1 SEHNR, CDR2 FQNEAQ (reference sequence). The CDR3 covers 14 residues. CDR3 sequence (DNA): TGTGCCAGCAGCTTGTCCAGGGGCGACAATGAGCAGTTCTTC. Translating gives CASSLSRGDNEQFF.

This chain joins TRBV7-9 and TRBJ2-2; D perhaps matches TRBD1 (5 bases). V lost 5 bases to trimming and J lost 6 bases, with 7 bases between them. The germline V gene encodes CDR1 SEHNR and CDR2 FQNEAQ (reference sequence). This CDR3 region has 12 residues. CDR3 residues: CASSRGAGELFF. The CDR3 DNA reads TGTGCCAGCAGCAGGGGTGCCGGGGAGCTGTTTTTT.

Only one count was recorded for this clone. The gene calls are TRBV21-1 and TRBJ2-1. TRBV21-1 is listed as a pseudogene. The CDR3 spans 12 residues. The CDR3 DNA reads as TGTGCCGATAGAAGGGTCTACAATGAGCAGTTCTTC. This sequence encodes CADRRVYNEQFF.

The chain is built from TRBV2 and TRBJ1-5; D not certain. The CDR3 is 13 amino acids. From germline, CDR1 is SNHLY and CDR2 FYNNEI. V lost 8 bases and J lost 6, with 14 bases in between. Written as DNA, the CDR3 is TGTGCCAGCTTCCTGGGCGAGGGTCAGCCCCAGCATTTT. It specifies CASFLGEGQPQHF.

The chain has TRBV4-1 and TRBJ2-7; TRBD1 is a possible D gene (6 bases). The CDR3 consists of 15 residues. From germline, CDR1 is MGHRA and CDR2 YSYEKL. The V end lost 4 bases, the J end lost 5 bases, and 18 bases lay between the germline ends. CDR3: CASSPLGAGLNEQYF. Written as DNA, the CDR3 is TGCGCCAGCAGCCCTTTGGGGGCAGGGCTGAACGAGCAGTACTTC.

Concerning this clone itself: Other DNA sequences in this specimen translate into the identical CDR3. The genes are TRBV27 and TRBJ2-1; 9 nucleotides agree with TRBD2. The V segment lost 6 bases and the J segment 3 bases; nucleotides outside the gene matches: 9. The CDR3 is 16 residues long. Germline CDR1 and CDR2: MNHEY and SMNVEV (reference sequence). The DNA of the CDR3 is TGTGCCAGCAGCCTAGGGGCGGGAGGGAGCTACAATGAGCAGTTCTTC. Translated: CASSLGAGGSYNEQFF.

On this clone itself: The same CDR3 arises from other DNA sequences in this sample as well. The chain carries TRBV25-1 and TRBJ1-1; no reliable D call. Trimming removed 6 bases from V and 5 bases from J, with 10 bases in between. The germline gives CDR1 MGHDK, CDR2 SYGVNS. CDR3 length: 12 residues. CDR3: CASSEGRTEAFF. CDR3 nucleotides: TGTGCCAGCAGCGAAGGGAGGACTGAAGCTTTCTTT.

The chain carries TRBV5-1 and TRBJ2-7; D possibly corresponds to TRBD1 (6 bases). V lost 4 bases, J lost 3 bases, and 20 bases lay in between. Per germline, CDR1 SGHRS and CDR2 YFSETQ. CDR3 size: 16 residues. CDR3 sequence reads: CASSPRDTLGLYEQYF. In nucleotides, the CDR3 is TGCGCCAGCAGCCCTCGGGACACCCTGGGGCTCTACGAGCAGTACTTC.

The chain employs TRBV5-6 and TRBJ2-5, with D perhaps TRBD2 (6 bases). The CDR3 contains 15 residues. Germline V CDR1 and CDR2: SGHDT, YYEEEE. V was shortened by 0 bases and J by 5 bases, with 14 bases between the two germline ends. CDR3 sequence: CASSLVEGGAETQYF. The CDR3 nucleotides read TGTGCCAGCAGCTTGGTGGAGGGAGGAGCCGAGACCCAGTACTTC. Filled out from reference TRBV5-6 and TRBJ2-5, the complete variable domain reads DAGVTQSPTHLIKTRGQQVTLRCSPKSGHDTVSWYQQALGQGPQFIFQYYEEEERQRGNFPDRFSGHQFPNYSSELNVNALLLGDSALYLCASSLVEGGAETQYFGPGTRLLVL.

This clone was observed once. V gene TRBV27 combines with J gene TRBJ2-1; 12 bases agree with TRBD1. Looked up from germline, CDR1 is MNHEY and CDR2 is SMNVEV (reference sequence). The CDR3 covers 15 residues. The V gene end was trimmed by 7 bases and the J gene end by 8 bases; junction bases not matched to a gene: 9. For the CDR3, the DNA is TGTGCCAGCAACGATCCGGGACAGGGGGCGCATGAGCAGTTCTTC. It encodes CASNDPGQGAHEQFF.

The chain recombines TRBV7-2 with TRBJ2-1, with 12 bases matching TRBD2. The J segment lost 0 bases and the V segment lost 6 bases, leaving 3 bases of the junction unmatched. The CDR3 is made up of 16 amino acids. CDR1 SGHTA and CDR2 FQGNSA come from the germline V gene. The CDR3 DNA follows: TGTGCCAGCAGTGCGACTAGCGGGAGCTCCTACAATGAGCAGTTCTTC. Its translation is CASSATSGSSYNEQFF.

The chain joins TRBV5-4 to TRBJ2-3; 11 positions agree with TRBD1. The CDR3 has 16 amino acids. V gave up 3 bases and J gave up 0 bases; unmatched junction bases: 3. In germline, CDR1 is SGHNT, CDR2 YYREEE (reference sequence). In nucleotides, the CDR3 is TGTGCCAGCAGCTCGGACAGGGGGCTTAGCACAGATACGCAGTATTTT. Translated: CASSSDRGLSTDTQYF.

As to this clone: Germline is not matched at one junction end, which may reflect a read error. The gene calls are TRBV10-3 and TRBJ2-5; D not certain. The germline V gene encodes CDR1 ENHRY and CDR2 SYGVKD. This CDR3 region has 16 residues. The CDR3 loop reads CAISESTEDAQATQYF. CDR3 in DNA: TGTGCCATCAGTGAGTCGACTGAGGACGCCCAAGCGACCCAGTACTTC.

The CDR3 reads CASSLRLGNGELFF. CDR3 bases: TGTGCCAGCAGCTTAAGACTTGGGAACGGGGAGCTGTTTTTT. V is TRBV7-9 and J is TRBJ2-2; no clear D gene. The germline V and J ends were trimmed by 2 bases and 7 bases, with 11 bases remaining between them. Germline lookup yields CDR1 SEHNR and CDR2 FQNEAQ (reference sequence). The CDR3 loop spans 14 amino acids.

The V call is TRBV5-1, the J call TRBJ2-1, with TRBD2 as a possible D gene (5 bases). The V end lost 4 bases, the J end lost 4 bases, and 9 bases lay between the germline ends. Germline-derived CDR1 and CDR2 are SGHRS and YFSETQ. The CDR3 runs to 13 residues. This CDR3 reads CASSMEEYNEQFF. The CDR3 bases are TGCGCCAGCAGCATGGAGGAGTACAATGAGCAGTTCTTC.

The chain combines TRBV28 with TRBJ1-1; TRBD1 matches at 7 bases. CDR1 is MDHEN and CDR2 is SYDVKM in the germline V gene. This CDR3 has 16 residues. The V segment lost 5 bases and the J segment 0 bases; nucleotides outside the gene matches: 9. The CDR3 sequence is CASSTPGGTMNTEAFF. The CDR3 DNA follows: TGTGCCAGCAGTACACCAGGGGGGACGATGAACACTGAAGCTTTCTTT.

The J gene is TRBJ1-1, the V gene TRBV11-2; 7 nucleotides align to TRBD1. This CDR3 is built from 16 residues. The germline CDR1 and CDR2 sequences are SGHAT and FQNNGV. V trimming: 1 base; J trimming: 9 bases; junction bases outside the gene matches: 14. CDR3 residues: CASSLAPGTATTQAFF. The CDR3 coding sequence is TGTGCCAGCAGCTTAGCCCCCGGGACAGCCACGACCCAAGCTTTCTTT.

This chain joins TRBV28 and TRBJ2-7; maybe TRBD1 (5 bases). The CDR3 runs 13 residues. Germline V gene sequence: CDR1 MDHEN, CDR2 SYDVKM. The ends were cut back, 11 bases at V and 6 bases at J, with 20 bases in the middle. The CDR3 DNA reads as TGTGCCTCCCTCCCCAGGGTTGTCAGCGAGCAGTACTTC. It yields the protein CASLPRVVSEQYF. Full variable domain (outside the CDR3, taken from reference TRBV28 and TRBJ2-7): DVKVTQSSRYLVKRTGEKVFLECVQDMDHENMFWYRQDPGLGLRLIYFSYDVKMKEKGDIPEGYSVSREKKERFSLILESASTNQTSMYLCASLPRVVSEQYFGPGTRLTVT.

CDR3 in DNA: TGTGCCAGCAGGCCCATAGCGGGAGACGCGCAGTATTTT. Protein sequence: CASRPIAGDAQYF. The genes are TRBV7-9 and TRBJ2-3; 9 bases fit TRBD2. This CDR3 region has 13 residues. The junction had 8 bases not matched to a gene; V was cut back by 6 bases and J by 10 bases. CDR1 is SEHNR, CDR2 FQNEAQ, per germline (reference sequence).

The V gene is TRBV19, the J gene TRBJ2-1; TRBD1 aligns across 7 bases. Germline CDR1 is LNHDA and CDR2 is SQIVND (reference sequence). The V and J ends lost 3 bases and 7 bases, in that order; junction bases with no gene match: 6. CDR3 length equals 14 residues. The CDR3 sequence is CASSIWTGGNEQFF. CDR3 bases: TGTGCCAGTAGTATTTGGACAGGTGGGAATGAGCAGTTCTTC.

The chain is built from TRBV19 and TRBJ1-1; D unresolved. The V gene's germline CDR1 is LNHDA and CDR2 SQIVND (reference sequence). Trimming pared 0 bases from V and 4 bases from J, leaving 9 bases between. The CDR3 totals 14 residues. CDR3 in DNA: TGTGCCAGTAGTATAGATCTGGAGTTCACTGAAGCTTTCTTT. It codes for CASSIDLEFTEAFF.

The chain combines TRBV27 with TRBJ2-7; TRBD2 agrees at 10 bases. Germline V CDR1 and CDR2: MNHEY, SMNVEV (reference sequence). V lost 6 bases to trimming and J lost 7 bases; unmatched junction nucleotides: 6. The CDR3 runs 13 residues. The DNA for the CDR3 is TGTGCCAGCAGCTCTCTAGCGGGAGTTGAGCAGTACTTC. Translating it yields CASSSLAGVEQYF.

The CDR3 protein is CASRSGGTYNEQFF. Written as DNA, the CDR3 is TGTGCCAGCCGGTCAGGGGGCACCTACAATGAGCAGTTCTTC. The rearrangement uses TRBV28 and TRBJ2-1; 8 bases match TRBD1. Germline CDR1 MDHEN, CDR2 SYDVKM. The CDR3 is made up of 14 amino acids. V gave up 8 bases and J gave up 2 bases; unmatched junction bases: 5.

Here the CDR3 DNA reads TGTGCCAGCAGGGACAGGAGCCCTAGCACAGATACGCAGTATTTT. Its protein product is CASRDRSPSTDTQYF. The chain combines TRBV2 with TRBJ2-3; TRBD1 matches at 7 bases. The junction had 6 bases not matched to a gene; V was cut back by 6 bases and J by 0 bases. In germline, CDR1 is SNHLY, CDR2 FYNNEI. CDR3 length: 15 amino acids.